What follows are 18 T cell receptor beta chains derived from one specimen sequenced in a study of blood T cell repertoires in COVID-19. The repertoire was sequenced with immunoSEQ multiplex PCR; TCRdb's copy has only in-frame clones and lacks some. The sample carries 150,000 to 200,000 clones, roughly 91% recorded once. The specimen was peripheral blood. These receptors were collected from a human donor in a cohort sampled during active COVID-19.

V gene TRBV6-2 or TRBV6-3 combines with J gene TRBJ1-5; 8 positions match TRBD1. V shed 0 bases, J shed 5 bases, and the junction held 12 bases outside the gene matches. Germline V lookup: CDR1 MNHEY, CDR2 SVGEGT. The CDR3 spans 18 residues. The chain's CDR3 is CASSYSYWAGGDDQPQHF. The DNA of the CDR3 is TGTGCCAGCAGTTACTCTTACTGGGCAGGGGGCGATGATCAGCCCCAGCATTTT.

The sample holds one count of this clone. The chain links TRBV10-2 to TRBJ1-1, with 9 bases fitting TRBD1. CDR3 length: 14 amino acids. From germline, CDR1 is WSHSY and CDR2 SAAADI. V lost 6 bases to trimming and J lost 4 bases; unmatched junction nucleotides: 6. CDR3 amino acids: CASRWDRAATEAFF. The CDR3 region has the DNA TGCGCCAGCAGATGGGACAGGGCCGCCACTGAAGCTTTCTTT.

The chain is built from TRBV3-1 (or the pseudogene TRBV3-2) and TRBJ2-5; a weak D match, TRBD2 (7 bases). With 4 bases removed from V and 7 bases from J, the gap between germline ends came to 19 bases. CDR1 and CDR2 (germline): LGHDT, YNNKEL (reference sequence). The CDR3 sequence is 15 residues long. The CDR3 reads CASSRDNPGGGTQYF. The DNA for the CDR3 is TGTGCCAGCAGCCGGGATAATCCGGGGGGCGGGACCCAGTACTTC.

The CDR3, as DNA: TGTGCCAGCACCGCCTCGACACCCCGGGGGATTGGGGCCAACGTCCTGACTTTC. Its protein is CASTASTPRGIGANVLTF. The rearrangement joins TRBV21-1 to TRBJ2-6; the tabulated D call, TRBD2, remains unverified against the DNA. TRBV21-1 is labeled a pseudogene. The CDR3 has 18 amino acids.

The chain uses TRBV10-2 and TRBJ2-7; D perhaps matches TRBD2 (6 bases). V was clipped by 7 bases and J by 2 bases, with 15 bases between them. CDR3 size: 14 residues. Looked up from germline, CDR1 is WSHSY and CDR2 is SAAADI. This CDR3 is CASTETTGAYEQYF. For the CDR3, the DNA is TGCGCCAGCACCGAGACGACGGGGGCCTACGAGCAGTACTTC.

J is TRBJ2-7 and V is TRBV27; possibly TRBD2 for D (7 bases). The CDR3 has 16 amino acids. Germline V lookup: CDR1 MNHEY, CDR2 SMNVEV (reference sequence). Trimming took 3 bases from V and 3 from J, leaving 18 bases between them. The CDR3 loop is CASSFWEGGRLYEQYF. CDR3 nucleotides: TGTGCCAGCAGTTTTTGGGAGGGGGGCCGACTCTACGAGCAGTACTTC.

The V gene is TRBV4-3, the J gene TRBJ2-1; TRBD2 matches at 13 bases. V shed 2 bases, J shed 9 bases, and the junction held 10 bases outside the gene matches. The germline gives CDR1 LGHNA, CDR2 YSLEER. The CDR3 totals 17 residues. For the CDR3, the DNA is TGCGCCAGCAGCCAAACACTAGCGGGGGGGCTCTTTGGTGAGCAGTTCTTC. It specifies CASSQTLAGGLFGEQFF.

This clone was seen a single time. The chain recombines TRBV10-2 with TRBJ2-7; D possibly corresponds to TRBD2 (5 bases). The V and J ends lost 5 bases and 4 bases respectively, with 12 bases between them. The length of the CDR3 is 13 residues. Germline V gene data show CDR1 as WSHSY and CDR2 as SAAADI. The CDR3 sequence is CASSPSPRYEQYF. As DNA, the CDR3 is TGCGCCAGCAGTCCTAGCCCCCGTTACGAGCAGTACTTC.

The V gene is TRBV10-1, the J gene TRBJ2-7; no definite D call. V shed 7 bases and J shed 4 bases, with 29 bases lying between them. The CDR3 is 18 amino acids. CDR1 is WNHNN and CDR2 is SYGVQD in the germline V gene (reference sequence). The CDR3 sequence: CASTLTLILPKDPYEQYF. CDR3 nucleotides: TGCGCCAGCACACTGACACTCATACTCCCAAAAGACCCATACGAGCAGTACTTC.

The V and J genes are TRBV6-5 and TRBJ2-7; 8 nucleotides agree with TRBD1. Germline loops: CDR1 MNHEY, CDR2 SVGAGI. The CDR3 has 16 amino acids. V lost 4 bases and J lost 0; bases outside the gene matches: 8. The CDR3 nucleotides are TGTGCCAGCAGTTCAACGGGACAGGATCCCTCCTACGAGCAGTACTTC. It yields the protein CASSSTGQDPSYEQYF.

This chain connects TRBV6-2 or TRBV6-3 to TRBJ2-7; 7 nucleotides line up with TRBD1. Germline V lookup: CDR1 MNHEY, CDR2 SVGEGT. This CDR3 is 16 amino acids long. Unmatched junction bases numbered 7, after V lost 0 bases and J lost 2 bases. The CDR3 DNA reads TGTGCCAGCAGTTACTCGTACAGGGGTGGGACCTACGAGCAGTACTTC. It yields the protein CASSYSYRGGTYEQYF.

The chain links TRBV18 to TRBJ1-5; maybe TRBD1 (5 bases). In germline, CDR1 is KGHSH, CDR2 LQKENI. The CDR3 contains 15 residues. Trimming cost V 8 bases and J 2 bases, with 16 bases left between them. The CDR3 here is CASNEGTGGNQPQHF. CDR3 coding DNA: TGTGCCAGCAACGAGGGGACGGGGGGCAATCAGCCCCAGCATTTT.

The rearrangement joins TRBV11-2 to TRBJ1-1, with D perhaps matching TRBD1 (6 bases). This CDR3 is 13 amino acids long. V was trimmed by 4 bases and J by 7 bases, leaving 13 bases between them. Germline CDR1 reads SGHAT; CDR2 reads FQNNGV. CDR3 loop: CASSSRGGGEAFF. In nucleotides, the CDR3 is TGTGCCAGCAGCTCGCGCGGGGGCGGTGAAGCTTTCTTT.

The gene calls are TRBV7-9 and TRBJ1-4; 7 positions agree with TRBD1. J was trimmed by 4 bases and V by 5 bases; bases with no gene match: 7. The CDR3 runs 15 residues. Germline V gene sequence: CDR1 SEHNR, CDR2 FQNEAQ (reference sequence). CDR3 amino acids: CASSVSDRVNEKLFF. The CDR3 DNA is TGTGCCAGCAGCGTCAGTGACAGGGTTAATGAAAAACTGTTTTTT.

The table lists this clone with a few counts. In DNA, the CDR3 is TGTGCCAGCAGCTTACAAACTAGCGGGAGTATGGGTAATGAGCAGTTCTTC. It encodes CASSLQTSGSMGNEQFF. V gene TRBV7-2 combines with J gene TRBJ2-1, with TRBD2 matching over 11 bases. This CDR3 has 17 residues. V shed 2 bases, J shed 7 bases, and the junction held 10 bases outside the gene matches. Looked up from germline, CDR1 is SGHTA and CDR2 is FQGNSA.

A few counts support this clone. The V and J genes are TRBV13 and TRBJ2-3, with 11 positions matching TRBD2. Unmatched junction bases numbered 13, after V lost 2 bases and J lost 6 bases. CDR1 and CDR2 (germline): PRHDT, FYEKMQ (reference sequence). The CDR3 has 18 residues. CDR3 in DNA: TGTGCCAGCAGCTTATCAACAAGATCTAGCGGGGGGCTGGATACGCAGTATTTT. Protein sequence: CASSLSTRSSGGLDTQYF.

This rearrangement joins TRBV6-5 to TRBJ1-5; no firm D call. The V gene lost 5 bases and the J gene lost 5 bases, with 10 bases spanning the gap. CDR1 is MNHEY, CDR2 SVGAGI, per germline. The CDR3 sequence is 13 residues long. CDR3 nucleotides: TGTGCCAGCAGTCCTTTGCGGGATCAGCCCCAGCATTTT. It yields the protein CASSPLRDQPQHF.

Worth noting for this clone: Other DNA sequences of this sample code for an identical CDR3. This chain uses TRBV5-6 with TRBJ1-6; 8 bases fit TRBD1. J lost 7 bases, V lost 0 bases, and 0 bases had no gene match. Germline CDR1 is SGHDT and CDR2 is YYEEEE. The CDR3 consists of 14 residues. CDR3 bases: TGTGCCAGCAGCTTGGGACAGGGGAATTCACCCCTCCACTTT. Its protein product is CASSLGQGNSPLHF.